This TCR beta chain is from a study of blood T cell repertoires in COVID-19. Trimming took off 3 bases at V and 2 bases at J, with 17 bases between the two ends. The CDR3 runs to 16 residues. CDR1 and CDR2 (germline): LGHNT, FRNRAP. The data were produced by immunoSEQ multiplex PCR, yet TCRdb's version contains in-frame clones alone and is incomplete. This sample has 55,000 to 80,000 clones, with roughly 90% found just once. This receptor was taken from a middle-aged man with acute or convalescent COVID-19. Sequencing used peripheral blood. The chain combines TRBV12-5 with TRBJ2-7; tentatively, D is TRBD1 (6 bases). The CDR3 DNA reads as TGTGCTAGTGGTTTTTCCCCATCCCGGGACACCTACGAGCAGTACTTC. Encoded protein: CASGFSPSRDTYEQYF.